The 20 T cell receptor beta chains given below trace back to one sample, sequenced in a study of T cell changes during pregnancy in multiple sclerosis. Repertoires were generated with immunoSEQ multiplex PCR, while TCRdb's copy carries only in-frame clones and drops some. Among approximately 40,000 clones listed, approximately 91% were seen once. This material consisted of CD8+ T cells from peripheral blood mononuclear cells, taken in the third trimester of pregnancy. Receptors originate from a female donor with multiple sclerosis, enrolled in a pregnancy study.

This clone was detected only once. This rearrangement joins TRBV19 to TRBJ2-2; TRBD2 matches at 7 bases. This CDR3 comprises 15 residues. The V and J ends lost 4 bases and 0 bases, in that order; junction bases with no gene match: 2. In germline, CDR1 is LNHDA, CDR2 SQIVND (reference sequence). The CDR3 protein is CASSTTSSNTGELFF. Here the CDR3 DNA reads TGTGCCAGTAGTACGACTAGCTCGAACACCGGGGAGCTGTTTTTT.

The J gene is TRBJ1-1, the V gene TRBV19; TRBD1 is a possible D gene (6 bases). Deletions cut 6 bases from V and 5 bases from J, with 16 bases between. CDR1 LNHDA and CDR2 SQIVND come from the germline V gene (reference sequence). The CDR3 consists of 14 residues. For the CDR3, the DNA is TGTGCCAGTAGGAGGGGGAACAGGGTGACTGAAGCTTTCTTT. Protein product: CASRRGNRVTEAFF.

V is TRBV7-9 and J is TRBJ2-5; a weak D match, TRBD2 (5 bases). The CDR3 consists of 14 residues. Germline V gene sequence: CDR1 SEHNR, CDR2 FQNEAQ (reference sequence). V lost 4 bases to trimming and J lost 2 bases, with 11 bases between them. The CDR3 DNA reads TGTGCCAGCAGCTGGGCGGGTACACAAGAGACCCAGTACTTC. It specifies CASSWAGTQETQYF.

The rearrangement links TRBV5-4 to TRBJ2-2; 7 bases align to TRBD2. The CDR3 is made up of 15 amino acids. CDR1 is SGHNT, CDR2 YYREEE, per germline (reference sequence). V shed 4 bases and J 3 bases; nucleotides not matched to a gene: 6. In DNA form, the CDR3 reads TGTGCCAGCAGCCCCGCTAGCGGCTACACCGGGGAGCTGTTTTTT. It is translated as CASSPASGYTGELFF.

The genes are TRBV4-3 and TRBJ1-3, with TRBD1 matching over 9 bases. Germline V gene sequence: CDR1 LGHNA, CDR2 YSLEER. The CDR3 spans 15 residues. V was pared by 8 bases and J by 0 bases, with 5 bases of the junction left unmatched. CDR3 DNA sequence: TGCGCCAGCGGGACAGGGATAGGCTCTGGAAACACCATATATTTT. Translating gives CASGTGIGSGNTIYF.

This clone was observed a single time. J is TRBJ2-2 and V is TRBV2, with TRBD1 matching 9 bases. The V gene's germline CDR1 is SNHLY and CDR2 FYNNEI. The V and J ends lost 6 bases and 6 bases, in that order; junction bases with no gene match: 5. The CDR3 runs 14 residues. For the CDR3, the DNA is TGTGCCAGCAGGGACGGACAGGGGCCCGGGGAGCTGTTTTTT. This translates into CASRDGQGPGELFF.

This sequence joins TRBV30 and TRBJ2-7; 13 nucleotides match TRBD2. V gave up 5 bases and J gave up 4 bases; unmatched junction bases: 2. The length of the CDR3 is 13 residues. CDR1 is GTSNPN, CDR2 SVGIG, per germline (reference sequence). CDR3 in DNA: TGTGCCTGGGGACTAGCGGGAGTTTACGAGCAGTACTTC. It encodes CAWGLAGVYEQYF.

The V gene is TRBV19, the J gene TRBJ1-2; TRBD1 aligns across 7 bases. Per germline, CDR1 LNHDA and CDR2 SQIVND (reference sequence). J was trimmed by 0 bases and V by 9 bases; bases with no gene match: 16. The CDR3 loop spans 17 amino acids. The chain's CDR3 is CASSQKIDRASNYGYTF. The CDR3 nucleotides read TGTGCCAGCTCCCAAAAGATCGACAGGGCTTCTAACTATGGCTACACCTTC.

The V and J genes are TRBV2 and TRBJ2-7, with 8 bases fitting TRBD1. Per the germline V gene, CDR1 is SNHLY and CDR2 is FYNNEI. The CDR3 has 16 residues. The ends lost 5 bases at V and 1 base at J; junction bases unmatched: 10. CDR3 amino acids: CASSWTGPLGSYEQYF. The CDR3 DNA sequence: TGTGCCAGCAGTTGGACAGGGCCATTGGGGTCCTACGAGCAGTACTTC.

The chain carries TRBV5-1 and TRBJ2-7, with 7 nucleotides matching TRBD1. Germline assignment: CDR1 SGHRS and CDR2 YFSETQ. V lost 0 bases to trimming and J lost 2 bases; unmatched junction nucleotides: 2. The CDR3 contains 14 residues. The CDR3 is CASSLEGQPYEQYF. In DNA, the CDR3 is TGCGCCAGCAGCTTGGAGGGACAGCCCTACGAGCAGTACTTC.

In this sample, this clone turned up once. The genes are TRBV7-8 and TRBJ2-5, with 10 bases that match TRBD1. This CDR3 contains 16 residues. V was clipped by 3 bases and J by 4 bases; unmatched bases: 8. From germline, CDR1 is SGHVS and CDR2 FQNEAQ. CDR3 sequence reads: CASSFRRQGASETQYF. In DNA form, the CDR3 reads TGTGCCAGCAGCTTCAGGCGACAGGGGGCTTCAGAGACCCAGTACTTC.

The V call is TRBV7-6, the J call TRBJ1-4, with TRBD1 matching over 7 bases. The junction had 17 bases not matched to a gene; V was cut back by 3 bases and J by 7 bases. The CDR3 is 18 residues long. Germline V gives CDR1 SGHVS, CDR2 FNYEAQ. DNA of the CDR3: TGTGCCAGCAGCTTGAGGAGGACAGGATTGCTTCGTCTTGAAAAACTGTTTTTT. Protein sequence: CASSLRRTGLLRLEKLFF.

The V call is TRBV14, the J call TRBJ2-2, with 8 bases fitting TRBD2. The CDR3 has 16 amino acids. Germline V lookup: CDR1 SGHDN, CDR2 FVKESK. Unmatched junction bases numbered 8, after V lost 2 bases and J lost 6 bases. CDR3 sequence (DNA): TGTGCCAGCAGCCAACGAAGCGGGAGTCTCGCCGGGGAGCTGTTTTTT. It yields the protein CASSQRSGSLAGELFF.

V usage is TRBV9 and J usage is TRBJ2-7; D perhaps matches TRBD2 (6 bases). V was cut by 0 bases and J by 8 bases, with 21 bases left in between. The germline gives CDR1 SGDLS, CDR2 YYNGEE. The CDR3 loop spans 16 amino acids. The CDR3 region is CASSVDSGDFYQKQYF. The CDR3 DNA sequence: TGTGCCAGCAGCGTAGACTCGGGGGACTTTTACCAGAAGCAGTACTTC.

This clone was seen once. This chain links TRBV10-3 with TRBJ2-1, with 11 bases fitting TRBD2. CDR1 and CDR2 (germline): ENHRY, SYGVKD. V lost 6 bases and J lost 4; bases outside the gene matches: 11. This CDR3 is built from 17 residues. The CDR3 DNA follows: TGTGCCATCAGCGCATACTTGGGACTAGCGGATTACAATGAGCAGTTCTTC. Translated: CAISAYLGLADYNEQFF.

This clone was detected only a few times. V gene TRBV19 combines with J gene TRBJ2-7, with 7 nucleotides matching TRBD1. The CDR3 is 12 residues long. Germline V gene data show CDR1 as LNHDA and CDR2 as SQIVND (reference sequence). After removal of 6 bases from V and 2 bases from J, the junction contained 1 base not matched to a gene. CDR3 nucleotides: TGTGCCAGTAGGACAGGGACCTACGAGCAGTACTTC. Its protein is CASRTGTYEQYF.

This clone occurred a few times. V is TRBV9 and J is TRBJ1-2, with D possibly TRBD1 on 5 matching bases. CDR1 and CDR2 (germline): SGDLS, YYNGEE. The CDR3 contains 15 residues. V was cut by 1 base and J by 0 bases, with 10 bases left in between. CDR3 amino acids: CASSVQGLANYGYTF. DNA for the CDR3: TGTGCCAGCAGCGTACAGGGATTAGCTAACTATGGCTACACCTTC.

DNA of the CDR3: TGTGCCAGCAGCGATAGTAAACAGGGTCGGGAAGCTTTCTTT. As protein: CASSDSKQGREAFF. The V and J genes are TRBV7-6 and TRBJ1-1; weak D call: TRBD1 (6 bases). The germline CDR1 and CDR2 sequences are SGHVS and FNYEAQ. V was trimmed by 5 bases and J by 8 bases, leaving 18 bases between them. CDR3 size: 14 residues.

The chain carries TRBV7-7 and TRBJ2-7; TRBD1 agrees at 7 bases. This CDR3 has 14 amino acids. With V trimmed by 5 bases and J by 6 bases, 10 bases remained unmatched. Germline CDR1 reads SSHAT; CDR2 reads FNYEAQ (reference sequence). CDR3 region: CASSPSTGPGEQYF. CDR3 sequence (DNA): TGTGCCAGCAGCCCTTCGACAGGGCCGGGCGAGCAGTACTTC.

In DNA, the CDR3 is TGTGCCAGCAGCTTCCGCGGGCACAATGAGCAGTTCTTC. Translation gives CASSFRGHNEQFF. This chain links TRBV7-6 with TRBJ2-1; weak D call: TRBD2 (5 bases). The V gene's germline CDR1 is SGHVS and CDR2 FNYEAQ. Deletions cut 3 bases from V and 5 bases from J, with 8 bases between. This CDR3 has 13 amino acids. The variable domain in full, with the rest retrieved from reference TRBV7-6 and TRBJ2-1, is GAGVSQSPRYKVTKRGQDVALRCDPISGHVSLYWYRQALGQGPEFLTYFNYEAQQDKSGLPNDRFSAERPEGSISTLTIQRTEQRDSAMYRCASSFRGHNEQFFGPGTRLTVL.